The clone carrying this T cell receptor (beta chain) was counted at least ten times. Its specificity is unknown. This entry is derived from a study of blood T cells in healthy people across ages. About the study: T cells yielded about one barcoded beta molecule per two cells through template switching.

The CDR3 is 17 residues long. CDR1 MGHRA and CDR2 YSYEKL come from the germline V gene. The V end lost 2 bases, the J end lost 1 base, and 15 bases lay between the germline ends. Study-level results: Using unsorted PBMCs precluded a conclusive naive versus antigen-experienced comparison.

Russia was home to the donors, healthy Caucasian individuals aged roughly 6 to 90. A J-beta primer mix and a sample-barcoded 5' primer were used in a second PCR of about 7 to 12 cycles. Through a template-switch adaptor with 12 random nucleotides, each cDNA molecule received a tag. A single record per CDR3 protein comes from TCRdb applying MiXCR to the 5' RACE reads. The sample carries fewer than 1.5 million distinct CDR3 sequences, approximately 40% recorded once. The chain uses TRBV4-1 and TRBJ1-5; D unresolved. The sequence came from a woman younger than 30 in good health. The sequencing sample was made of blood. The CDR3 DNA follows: TGCGCCAGCAGCCAAATAGACATGGGGTTCAGCAATCAGCCCCAGCATTTT. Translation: CASSQIDMGFSNQPQHF.